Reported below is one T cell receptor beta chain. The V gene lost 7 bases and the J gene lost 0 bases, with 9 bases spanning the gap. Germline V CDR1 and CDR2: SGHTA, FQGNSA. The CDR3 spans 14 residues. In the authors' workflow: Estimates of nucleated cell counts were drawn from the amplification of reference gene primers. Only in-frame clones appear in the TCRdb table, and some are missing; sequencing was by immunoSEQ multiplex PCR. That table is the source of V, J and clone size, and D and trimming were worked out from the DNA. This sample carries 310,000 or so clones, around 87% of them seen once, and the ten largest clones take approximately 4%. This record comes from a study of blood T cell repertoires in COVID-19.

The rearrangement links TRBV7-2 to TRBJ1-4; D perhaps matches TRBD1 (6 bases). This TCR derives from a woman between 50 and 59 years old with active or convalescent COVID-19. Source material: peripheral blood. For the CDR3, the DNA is TGTGCCAGCACTCCAGGGGCAACTAATGAAAAACTGTTTTTT. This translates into CASTPGATNEKLFF.